This T cell receptor (beta chain) was found in a study of Graves' ophthalmopathy and Graves' hyperthyroidism. The sequenced template was RNA, covering the TCR beta CDR3 region. Following a first-round RT-PCR that used HTBI primers, a second-round multiplex PCR was carried out. TCRdb redid the calling of the multiplex PCR reads with MiXCR, one entry per CDR3 protein. The table has over a million distinct CDR3 sequences, roughly 35% seen once. The study, taken as a whole, reports: Most thyroid-expanded clonotypes exceeding 0.001 frequency were also found in blood.

This clonotype has a count of ten or more. The antigen is not known. This clonotype was obtained from an adult man with Graves' hyperthyroidism. The material sequenced was peripheral blood or thyroid tissue (not recorded which).

Here the CDR3 DNA reads TGCAGTGCTAGCCCGGGACAGGGTGAGAGGTACGAGCAGTACTTC. Encoded protein: CSASPGQGERYEQYF. The chain carries TRBV20-1 and TRBJ2-7; 9 bases map to TRBD1. V was clipped by 3 bases and J by 4 bases; unmatched bases: 10. In germline, CDR1 is DFQATT, CDR2 SNEGSKA (reference sequence). There are 15 residues in the CDR3.